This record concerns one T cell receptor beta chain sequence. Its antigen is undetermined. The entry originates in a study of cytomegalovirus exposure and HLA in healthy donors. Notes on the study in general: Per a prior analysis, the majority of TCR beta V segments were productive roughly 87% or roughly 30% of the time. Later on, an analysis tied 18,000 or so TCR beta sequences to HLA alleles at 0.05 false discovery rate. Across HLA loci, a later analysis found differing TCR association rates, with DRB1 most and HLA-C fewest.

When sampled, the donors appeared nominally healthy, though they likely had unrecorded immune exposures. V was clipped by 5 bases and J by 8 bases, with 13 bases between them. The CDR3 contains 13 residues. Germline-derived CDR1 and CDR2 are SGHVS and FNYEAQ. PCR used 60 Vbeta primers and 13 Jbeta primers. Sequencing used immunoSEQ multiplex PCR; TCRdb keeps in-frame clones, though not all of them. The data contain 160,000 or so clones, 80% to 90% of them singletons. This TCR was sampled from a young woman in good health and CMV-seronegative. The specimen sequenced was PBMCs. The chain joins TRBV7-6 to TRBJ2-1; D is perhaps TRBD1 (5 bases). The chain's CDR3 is CASSQSLQDEQFF. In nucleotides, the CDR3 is TGTGCCAGCAGCCAATCTTTACAGGATGAGCAGTTCTTC.